Below, 22 T cell receptor beta chains from the same sample are listed, as sequenced in a study of T cells in localized non-small cell lung cancer. The protocol was immunoSEQ multiplex PCR, while the TCRdb copy is restricted to in-frame clones and leaves out a portion. The sample has 70,000 to 95,000 clones; roughly 93% are singletons. This material consisted of PBMCs, taken before any cancer treatment. All receptors derive from a woman between 35 and 70 years old with stage II squamous cell lung carcinoma.

The rearrangement joins TRBV5-6 to TRBJ2-3, with a weak D call TRBD2 (6 bases). This CDR3 has 16 amino acids. Germline assignment: CDR1 SGHDT and CDR2 YYEEEE. V lost 2 bases and J lost 5, with 18 bases in between. The CDR3 spells CASSFERLVIQDTQYF. CDR3 DNA: TGTGCCAGCAGCTTCGAACGACTAGTTATTCAAGATACGCAGTATTTT.

This CDR3 is CASSESTFAAEAFF. The CDR3 DNA reads as TGCGCCAGCAGTGAGTCGACTTTCGCCGCTGAAGCTTTCTTT. The rearrangement uses TRBV10-2 and TRBJ1-1; D gene ambiguous. This CDR3 region has 14 residues. CDR1 is WSHSY and CDR2 is SAAADI in the germline V gene. Between the trimmed V and J ends, which lost 0 bases and 6 bases, there was a span of 11 bases.

The J gene is TRBJ1-5, the V gene TRBV19; D may be TRBD1 (5 bases). This CDR3 is 15 amino acids long. Germline CDR1 LNHDA, CDR2 SQIVND (reference sequence). Trimming took off 1 base at V and 5 bases at J, with 12 bases between the two ends. CDR3 residues: CASSIAGDFYQPQHF. The CDR3 DNA follows: TGTGCCAGTAGTATAGCGGGGGATTTTTATCAGCCCCAGCATTTT.

V gene TRBV7-8 combines with J gene TRBJ2-7; D assignment may be TRBD1 or TRBD2 (5 bases each). The germline V gene has CDR1 SGHVS and CDR2 FQNEAQ. The CDR3 loop spans 15 amino acids. V gave up 8 bases and J gave up 0 bases, with 17 bases separating them. CDR3 sequence reads: CASPEGWGNSYEQYF. The CDR3 region has the DNA TGTGCCAGCCCGGAAGGTTGGGGGAACTCCTACGAGCAGTACTTC.

The chain combines TRBV7-6 with TRBJ1-5; D may be TRBD1 (5 bases). Trimming removed 5 bases from V and 6 bases from J, with 20 bases in between. The CDR3 totals 16 residues. Germline loops: CDR1 SGHVS, CDR2 FNYEAQ. The CDR3 reads CASSKSPAREGQPQHF. The DNA of the CDR3 is TGTGCCAGCAGCAAAAGTCCGGCCAGGGAGGGTCAGCCCCAGCATTTT.

The chain uses TRBV7-2 and TRBJ2-7; 11 bases agree with TRBD2. Germline V lookup: CDR1 SGHTA, CDR2 FQGNSA. The CDR3 sequence is 15 residues long. Losses at the gene ends were 5 bases for V and 6 bases for J; bases not matched to a gene: 9. CDR3 coding DNA: TGTGCCAGCAGCCGTAGCGGGGGGGCCTATGGCGAGCAGTACTTC. It translates to CASSRSGGAYGEQYF.

This chain joins TRBV6-5 and TRBJ2-5, with 8 bases matching TRBD2. This CDR3 region has 15 residues. Germline V gene data show CDR1 as MNHEY and CDR2 as SVGAGI. The junction had 7 bases not matched to a gene; V was cut back by 2 bases and J by 5 bases. The CDR3 nucleotides are TGTGCCAGCAGTTACAGTACGGGAGGGCCGGAGACCCAGTACTTC. This gives the protein CASSYSTGGPETQYF.

The rearrangement uses TRBV18 and TRBJ1-2, with D hard to call. The CDR3 has 12 amino acids. Trimming shortened V by 2 bases and J by 8 bases, and 9 bases separated the two germline ends. Germline loops: CDR1 KGHSH, CDR2 LQKENI. The DNA for the CDR3 is TGTGCCAGCTCACCAGGCTTTGGGGGCTACACCTTC. Encoded protein: CASSPGFGGYTF.

Only one count was recorded for this clone. This chain joins TRBV5-8 and TRBJ1-6, with 7 bases that match TRBD1. V lost 5 bases and J lost 6; bases outside the gene matches: 8. Germline assignment: CDR1 SGHTS and CDR2 YDEGEE. There are 15 residues in the CDR3. DNA for the CDR3: TGTGCCAGCAGGAGACGACAGGGCTCTAATTCACCCCTCCACTTT. It encodes CASRRRQGSNSPLHF.

The chain employs TRBV7-2 and TRBJ1-1; possible D gene TRBD1, 5 bases. The ends were cut back, 2 bases at V and 4 bases at J, with 17 bases in the middle. There are 16 residues in the CDR3. In germline, CDR1 is SGHTA, CDR2 FQGNSA. CDR3 region: CASSLFGGRPGTEAFF. For the CDR3, the DNA is TGTGCCAGCAGCTTATTCGGGGGACGACCGGGCACTGAAGCTTTCTTT.

The chain links TRBV19 to TRBJ1-1; the D gene is possibly TRBD1 (5 bases). Trimming took 5 bases from V and 5 from J, leaving 12 bases between them. The V gene's germline CDR1 is LNHDA and CDR2 SQIVND (reference sequence). The CDR3 totals 13 residues. CDR3 sequence (DNA): TGTGCCAGTAGTCCCGACAGAGGGACTGAAGCTTTCTTT. Translating it yields CASSPDRGTEAFF.

In this sample, this clone turned up once. The chain has TRBV15 and TRBJ1-3; TRBD1 might be the D (5 bases). The CDR3 runs 19 residues. Germline V gene lookup returns CDR1 LNHNV and CDR2 YYDKDF (reference sequence). The V and J ends lost 4 bases and 0 bases respectively, with 22 bases between them. The CDR3 bases are TGTGCCACCAGCACGGGGCACCTCCGTAAAACCGTCTCTGGAAACACCATATATTTT. Protein product: CATSTGHLRKTVSGNTIYF.

V and J are TRBV2 and TRBJ2-5; 7 bases agree with TRBD2. V gave up 4 bases and J gave up 1 base; unmatched junction bases: 6. CDR1 is SNHLY, CDR2 FYNNEI, per germline. The CDR3 spans 15 residues. Here the CDR3 DNA reads TGTGCCAGCAGTGGTGGGGGGGACTCCCAAGAGACCCAGTACTTC. Protein product: CASSGGGDSQETQYF.

The chain employs TRBV15 and TRBJ1-5, with 8 bases aligning to TRBD1. Trimming at V came to 5 bases and at J to 4 bases, leaving 4 bases not matched to a gene. The CDR3 length is 14 residues. Germline-derived CDR1 and CDR2 are LNHNV and YYDKDF (reference sequence). The chain's CDR3 is CATSQNRGNQPQHF. CDR3 nucleotides: TGTGCCACCAGCCAGAACAGGGGGAATCAGCCCCAGCATTTT.

This clone is a singleton in its sample. V and J are TRBV6-1 and TRBJ1-1; D may be TRBD1 (6 bases). V was cut by 4 bases and J by 0 bases, with 12 bases left in between. This CDR3 is built from 15 residues. Germline V CDR1 and CDR2: MNHNS, SASEGT. The CDR3 loop reads CASSGGPSLNTEAFF. CDR3 nucleotide sequence: TGTGCCAGCAGTGGGGGGCCCTCTTTGAACACTGAAGCTTTCTTT.

The rearrangement joins TRBV5-4 to TRBJ2-1; no clear D. V lost 0 bases and J lost 6, with 13 bases in between. Germline-derived CDR1 and CDR2 are SGHNT and YYREEE (reference sequence). The CDR3 runs 15 residues. The CDR3 DNA is TGTGCCAGCAGCTTGGAACTCCTCACAGTCAATGAGCAGTTCTTC. This translates into CASSLELLTVNEQFF.

This sequence joins TRBV28 and TRBJ2-6, with 7 nucleotides matching TRBD1. After removal of 5 bases from V and 5 bases from J, the junction contained 9 bases not matched to a gene. The V gene's germline CDR1 is MDHEN and CDR2 SYDVKM. The CDR3 is 16 residues long. For the CDR3, the DNA is TGTGCCAGCAGTCCTCTCAGGGGGAGTAGGGCCAACGTCCTGACTTTC. Protein sequence: CASSPLRGSRANVLTF.

The chain has TRBV7-9 and TRBJ2-3; D remains ambiguous. CDR1 is SEHNR and CDR2 is FQNEAQ in the germline V gene (reference sequence). Trimming stripped 4 bases from V and 4 bases from J, with 12 bases between. This CDR3 is 14 amino acids long. The CDR3 reads CASSSPVGPDTQYF. In DNA, the CDR3 is TGTGCCAGCAGCTCCCCTGTCGGCCCAGATACGCAGTATTTT.

The CDR3 DNA sequence: TGTGCCAGCAGCTCCACAGGGGCCACCTACGAGCAGTACTTC. As protein: CASSSTGATYEQYF. The rearrangement uses TRBV7-9 and TRBJ2-7; 7 nucleotides agree with TRBD1. Germline CDR1 is SEHNR and CDR2 is FQNEAQ (reference sequence). Germline trimming cut 4 bases from V and 2 bases from J; bases unmatched to any gene: 5. The CDR3 runs to 14 residues.

This chain uses TRBV2 with TRBJ1-5; a weak D match, TRBD1 (6 bases). Germline CDR1 SNHLY, CDR2 FYNNEI. The CDR3 totals 12 residues. The V end lost 7 bases, the J end lost 8 bases, and 12 bases lay between the germline ends. CDR3 residues: CASKGGGEPQHF. The CDR3 DNA reads TGTGCCAGCAAAGGGGGAGGCGAGCCCCAGCATTTT.

The gene calls are TRBV10-3 and TRBJ2-1; a weak D match, TRBD2 (5 bases). Trimming stripped 10 bases from V and 0 bases from J, with 16 bases between. The CDR3 runs to 15 residues. Germline V gives CDR1 ENHRY, CDR2 SYGVKD. The CDR3, as DNA: TGTGCCACCACCACGGACTTGAGCTCCTACAATGAGCAGTTCTTC. As protein: CATTTDLSSYNEQFF.

This clone was counted once. The V call is TRBV27, the J call TRBJ2-1, with D perhaps matching TRBD1 (5 bases). CDR3 size: 13 residues. Germline V CDR1 and CDR2: MNHEY, SMNVEV (reference sequence). V lost 4 bases to trimming and J lost 9 bases, with 13 bases between them. CDR3 in amino acids: CASSSIGRGEQFF. DNA for the CDR3: TGTGCCAGCAGTTCCATCGGAAGGGGTGAGCAGTTCTTC.